This T cell receptor beta chain was profiled in a study of cytomegalovirus exposure and HLA in healthy donors. The V gene's germline CDR1 is SGHRS and CDR2 YFSETQ. The CDR3 consists of 14 residues. Between the trimmed V and J ends, which lost 4 bases and 2 bases, there was a span of 12 bases. In this sample, this clone turned up a few times. 13 Jbeta primers and 60 Vbeta primers were used for the PCR. TCRdb's table, derived via immunoSEQ multiplex PCR, lists solely in-frame clones and lacks some. The sample has under 110,000 clones, around 80% seen once; the top ten hold roughly 2.5%. This clonotype was sampled from a man aged 40-50 years in good health and CMV-seronegative. The sequencing sample was made of PBMCs. The chain carries TRBV5-1 and TRBJ1-2; a possible D gene is TRBD1 (5 bases). The CDR3 sequence is CASSEDTPNYGYTF. The CDR3 DNA follows: TGCGCCAGCAGCGAGGACACCCCCAACTATGGCTACACCTTC.